These 10 T cell receptor beta chains originate from one sample sequenced in a study of T cells after yellow fever vaccination. From the 5' RACE reads, TCRdb called clonotypes with MiXCR, one entry per CDR3 protein. Of fewer than 350,000 distinct CDR3 sequences in the sample, roughly 3.5% were seen once. The sequenced sample was PBMCs, obtained on the day of the yellow fever booster vaccination. The receptors were sampled from a man in his late teens or twenties who received the YFV17D yellow fever vaccine.

V and J are TRBV2 and TRBJ1-1, with TRBD1 identical over 9 bases. The CDR3 totals 15 residues. Germline CDR1 and CDR2: SNHLY and FYNNEI. V was pared by 6 bases and J by 1 base, with 6 bases of the junction left unmatched. The CDR3 region has the DNA TGTGCCAGCAGCCTACAGGGGGCGAGGAACACTGAAGCTTTCTTT. The encoded protein is CASSLQGARNTEAFF.

The table lists this clonotype with many counts. The gene calls are TRBV18 and TRBJ2-7; 9 nucleotides agree with TRBD1. Germline CDR1 reads KGHSH; CDR2 reads LQKENI. With 5 bases clipped from V and 2 bases from J, the junction kept 4 bases outside the gene matches. CDR3 length equals 14 residues. The CDR3 region is CASSNRGPPYEQYF. The DNA of the CDR3 is TGTGCCAGCTCAAACAGGGGGCCCCCCTACGAGCAGTACTTC.

There are many counts of this clonotype. The CDR3 DNA is TGCAGTGCTAGAGGGGGGACAGGGCACTATAATGAAAAACTGTTTTTT. Its translation is CSARGGTGHYNEKLFF. The chain is built from TRBV20-1 and TRBJ1-4; 9 nucleotides match TRBD1. From germline, CDR1 is DFQATT and CDR2 SNEGSKA (reference sequence). This CDR3 has 16 residues. The V gene end was trimmed by 1 base and the J gene end by 4 bases; junction bases not matched to a gene: 7.

Many counts were recorded for this clonotype. V and J are TRBV2 and TRBJ2-7; D is unresolved. The CDR3 is made up of 16 amino acids. CDR1 and CDR2 (germline): SNHLY, FYNNEI. Trimming shortened V by 5 bases and J by 7 bases, and 24 bases separated the two germline ends. CDR3 loop: CASSRSRQAGWLEQYF. The DNA for the CDR3 is TGTGCCAGCAGTAGATCCCGCCAGGCCGGGTGGTTGGAGCAGTACTTC.

The table lists this clonotype with many counts. The chain employs TRBV6-5 and TRBJ2-3; 9 nucleotides align to TRBD1. After removal of 2 bases from V and 4 bases from J, the junction contained 4 bases not matched to a gene. This CDR3 has 15 amino acids. Germline V gene sequence: CDR1 MNHEY, CDR2 SVGAGI. CDR3 sequence (DNA): TGTGCCAGCAGTTACCACAGGGGGCGCGCAGATACGCAGTATTTT. Its protein product is CASSYHRGRADTQYF.

This clonotype was seen many times. This chain uses TRBV4-3 with TRBJ1-2; 9 nucleotides line up with TRBD1. CDR1 and CDR2 from the germline V gene are LGHNA and YSLEER. This CDR3 is built from 17 residues. V dropped 2 bases and J dropped 4; count of bases not matched to a gene: 11. The CDR3 sequence is CASSQTHGQGFGYGYTF. Here the CDR3 DNA reads TGCGCCAGCAGCCAAACCCACGGACAGGGGTTCGGCTATGGCTACACCTTC.

The chain uses TRBV5-1 and TRBJ1-2, with D perhaps TRBD1 (5 bases). The CDR3 loop spans 12 amino acids. Trimming stripped 4 bases from V and 8 bases from J, with 12 bases between. Looked up from germline, CDR1 is SGHRS and CDR2 is YFSETQ. The CDR3 coding sequence is TGCGCCAGCAGCAGGACGGGGACCGGCTACACCTTC. Protein: CASSRTGTGYTF.

This chain links TRBV6-5 with TRBJ2-6; no clear D. This CDR3 is built from 14 residues. The germline V and J ends were trimmed by 2 bases and 4 bases, with 6 bases remaining between them. Looked up from germline, CDR1 is MNHEY and CDR2 is SVGAGI. The CDR3: CASSYASGANVLTF. CDR3 nucleotide sequence: TGTGCCAGCAGTTACGCCTCGGGGGCCAACGTCCTGACTTTC.

Only a few counts were recorded for this clonotype. This chain uses TRBV9 with TRBJ2-4, with D possibly being TRBD1 (5 bases). The CDR3 has 16 residues. Between the trimmed V and J ends, which lost 4 bases and 1 base, there was a span of 15 bases. Per the germline V gene, CDR1 is SGDLS and CDR2 is YYNGEE. In DNA form, the CDR3 reads TGTGCCAGCAGCTTCGGTTTGGGGCCGGCCAAAAACATTCAGTACTTC. Translating it yields CASSFGLGPAKNIQYF. The whole variable domain, filled in from reference TRBV9 and TRBJ2-4, reads DSGVTQTPKHLITATGQRVTLRCSPRSGDLSVYWYQQSLDQGLQFLIQYYNGEERAKGNILERFSAQQFPDLHSELNLSSLELGDSALYFCASSFGLGPAKNIQYFGAGTRLSVL.

This clonotype was detected many times. V is TRBV5-5 and J is TRBJ2-3, with TRBD2 matching 7 bases. The germline gives CDR1 SGHKS, CDR2 YYEKEE (reference sequence). V lost 4 bases to trimming and J lost 4 bases; unmatched junction nucleotides: 6. The CDR3 spans 14 residues. The CDR3 nucleotides are TGTGCCAGCAGCGACGAGCTAGCGGCAGATACGCAGTATTTT. This codes for CASSDELAADTQYF.